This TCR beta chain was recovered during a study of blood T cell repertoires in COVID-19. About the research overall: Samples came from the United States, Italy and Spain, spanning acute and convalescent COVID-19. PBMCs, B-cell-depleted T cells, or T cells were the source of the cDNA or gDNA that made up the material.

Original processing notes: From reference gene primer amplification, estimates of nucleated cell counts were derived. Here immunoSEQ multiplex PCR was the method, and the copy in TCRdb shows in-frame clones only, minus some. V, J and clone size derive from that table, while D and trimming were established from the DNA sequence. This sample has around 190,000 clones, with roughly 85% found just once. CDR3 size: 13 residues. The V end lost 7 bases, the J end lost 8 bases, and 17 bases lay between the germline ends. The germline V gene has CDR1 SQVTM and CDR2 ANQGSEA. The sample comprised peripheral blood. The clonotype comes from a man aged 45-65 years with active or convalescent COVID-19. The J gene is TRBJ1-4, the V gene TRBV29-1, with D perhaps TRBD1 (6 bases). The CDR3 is CSAVRGEYEKLFF. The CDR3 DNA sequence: TGCAGCGCTGTCAGGGGCGAATACGAAAAACTGTTTTTT.